This T cell receptor (beta chain) was sequenced for a study of OX40 agonist ivuxolimab in advanced cancers. Overall study: Partial responses were achieved by three patients, one with hepatocellular carcinoma and two with cutaneous melanoma.

The data were produced by immunoSEQ multiplex PCR, yet TCRdb's version contains in-frame clones alone and is incomplete. The sample comprises about 62,000 clones, roughly 92% of which are singletons, and 13% rests with the top ten. A word on this clone: Its antigen is not known.

Trimming removed 0 bases at V and 5 bases at J, with 14 bases between. The CDR3 consists of 15 residues. Germline CDR1 is MGHRA and CDR2 is YSYEKL. Study-wide results and caveats: The investigators did not determine what antigen specificity the expanded peripheral T cells had.

The chain links TRBV4-1 to TRBJ2-7, with D perhaps TRBD2 (6 bases). The clonotype was recovered from an adult with an advanced solid tumor such as melanoma, head and neck, liver or kidney cancer. The sample consisted of CD4+ or CD8+ T cells sorted from blood, taken in a trial of the OX40 agonist ivuxolimab. The CDR3 coding sequence is TGCGCCAGCAGCCAAGAACAGACTAGTGGCCACGAGCAGTACTTC. Its translation is CASSQEQTSGHEQYF.